This T cell receptor beta chain comes out of a study of control samples from healthy donors and cancer patients. V shed 1 base and J shed 5 bases, with 12 bases lying between them. Germline V gene sequence: CDR1 MGHRA, CDR2 YSYEKL. The CDR3 consists of 15 residues. Measured with immunoSEQ multiplex PCR; TCRdb has only the in-frame clones, and not every one. Here the sample spans some 120,000 clones, around 87% being singletons. The receptor was isolated from a man aged 35-49 years in good health. The sample taken for sequencing was blood. The chain employs TRBV4-1 and TRBJ1-5; tentative D call: TRBD1 (5 bases). The CDR3 loop reads CASSQGQAGDQPQHF. The CDR3 region has the DNA TGCGCCAGCAGCCAAGGGCAAGCGGGGGATCAGCCCCAGCATTTT.